Given below is one TCR beta chain in context. Its antigen is not known. These data originate in a study of T-cell memory formation after mild COVID-19. Study outcomes and limitations: The study found contracting CD4+ clones mainly in CM and EM and contracting CD8+ clones in EMRA.

Trimming removed 4 bases at V and 9 bases at J, with 16 bases between. CDR1 and CDR2 from the germline V gene are SEHNR and FQNEAQ (reference sequence). CDR3 size: 14 residues. TCRdb re-analysed the 5' RACE reads in MiXCR, keeping a single row per CDR3 protein. The table lists hundreds of thousands of distinct CDR3 sequences, roughly 22% of them singletons. The sequence was obtained from an adult woman who had mild COVID-19 (a few samples of this study predate the infection). Cell type and time point are not known. The specimen was PBMCs or a T cell subset sorted from them (not recorded which). The chain uses TRBV7-9 and TRBJ2-1; D is uncertain. The CDR3 loop reads CASSSHSPISEQFF. For the CDR3, the DNA is TGTGCCAGCAGCTCCCATTCCCCGATTAGTGAGCAGTTCTTC.